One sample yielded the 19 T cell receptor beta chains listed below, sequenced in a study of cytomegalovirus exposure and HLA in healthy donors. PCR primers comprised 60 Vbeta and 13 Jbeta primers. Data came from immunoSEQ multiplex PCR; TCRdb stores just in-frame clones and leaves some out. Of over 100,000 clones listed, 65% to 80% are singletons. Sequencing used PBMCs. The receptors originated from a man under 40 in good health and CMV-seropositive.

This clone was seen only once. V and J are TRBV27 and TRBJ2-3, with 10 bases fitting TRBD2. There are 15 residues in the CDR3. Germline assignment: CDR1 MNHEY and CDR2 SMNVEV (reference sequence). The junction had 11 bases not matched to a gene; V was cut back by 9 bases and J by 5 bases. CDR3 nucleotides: TGTGCCAGTTCCCCTAGCGGGGGCCGGCAAGATACGCAGTATTTT. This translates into CASSPSGGRQDTQYF.

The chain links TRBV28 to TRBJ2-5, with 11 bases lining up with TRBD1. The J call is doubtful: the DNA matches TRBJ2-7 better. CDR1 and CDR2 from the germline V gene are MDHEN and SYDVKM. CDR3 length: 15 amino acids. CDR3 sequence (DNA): TGTGCCAGCAGTCTCGGACAGGGGGCAGGTTACGAGCAGTACTTC. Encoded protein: CASSLGQGAGYEQYF.

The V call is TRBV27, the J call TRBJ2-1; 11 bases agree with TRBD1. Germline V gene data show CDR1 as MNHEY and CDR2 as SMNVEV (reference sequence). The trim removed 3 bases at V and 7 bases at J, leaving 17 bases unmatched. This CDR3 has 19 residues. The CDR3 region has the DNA TGTGCCAGCAGTTTTTCGTCGAAGGCAGGACAGGGGGCGCCGAATGAGCAGTTCTTC. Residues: CASSFSSKAGQGAPNEQFF.

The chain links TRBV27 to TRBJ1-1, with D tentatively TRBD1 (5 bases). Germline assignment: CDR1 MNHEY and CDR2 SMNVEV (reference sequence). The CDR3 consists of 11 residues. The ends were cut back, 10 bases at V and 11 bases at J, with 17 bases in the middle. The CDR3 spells CATSWGSRAFF. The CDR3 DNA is TGTGCCACCTCTTGGGGCAGCAGGGCTTTCTTT.

CDR3 bases: TGTGCCAGCAGTAAAGACAGGGGCAATCAGCCCCAGCATTTT. It codes for CASSKDRGNQPQHF. J is TRBJ1-5 and V is TRBV28; 7 nucleotides match TRBD1. Germline-derived CDR1 and CDR2 are MDHEN and SYDVKM. This CDR3 has 14 amino acids. V gave up 5 bases and J gave up 2 bases; unmatched junction bases: 3.

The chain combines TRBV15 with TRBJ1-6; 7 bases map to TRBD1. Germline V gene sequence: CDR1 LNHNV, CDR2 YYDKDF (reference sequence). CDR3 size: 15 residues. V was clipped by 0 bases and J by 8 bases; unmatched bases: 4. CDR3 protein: CATSRDGTDDSPLHF. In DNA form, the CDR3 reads TGTGCCACCAGCAGAGACGGGACAGACGATTCACCCCTCCACTTT.

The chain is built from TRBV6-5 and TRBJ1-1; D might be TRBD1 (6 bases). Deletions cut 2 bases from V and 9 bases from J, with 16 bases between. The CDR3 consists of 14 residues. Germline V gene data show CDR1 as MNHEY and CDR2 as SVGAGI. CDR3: CASSYTGIERKAFF. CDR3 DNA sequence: TGTGCCAGCAGTTACACAGGGATTGAAAGAAAAGCTTTCTTT.

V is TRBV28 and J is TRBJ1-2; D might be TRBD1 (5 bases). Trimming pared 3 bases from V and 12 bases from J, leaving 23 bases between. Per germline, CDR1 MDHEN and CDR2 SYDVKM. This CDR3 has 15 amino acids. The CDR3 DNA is TGTGCCAGCAGTTTGGCGACGGGGGTCACTATGGCTAACACCTTC. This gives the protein CASSLATGVTMANTF.

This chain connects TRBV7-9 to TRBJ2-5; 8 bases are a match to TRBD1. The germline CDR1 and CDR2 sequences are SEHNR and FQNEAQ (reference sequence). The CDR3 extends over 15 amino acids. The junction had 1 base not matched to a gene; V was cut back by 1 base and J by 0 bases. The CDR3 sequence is CASSLGDRNQETQYF. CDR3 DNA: TGTGCCAGCAGCTTAGGGGACAGGAACCAAGAGACCCAGTACTTC.

The CDR3 DNA is TGTGCCAGTAGTATAGTTCAGGGGACCATGAACACTGAAGCTTTCTTT. Residues: CASSIVQGTMNTEAFF. The chain recombines TRBV19 with TRBJ1-1, with D maybe TRBD1 (6 bases). The CDR3 covers 16 residues. Germline CDR1 and CDR2: LNHDA and SQIVND (reference sequence). V gave up 1 base and J gave up 0 bases, with 12 bases separating them.

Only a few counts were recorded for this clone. CDR3 coding DNA: TGTGCCAGCAGCCCAACGTACGCGGGATTCAACTATGGCTACACCTTC. It is translated as CASSPTYAGFNYGYTF. The chain joins TRBV14 to TRBJ1-2; no clear D gene. The germline V and J ends were trimmed by 4 bases and 2 bases, with 17 bases remaining between them. Per germline, CDR1 SGHDN and CDR2 FVKESK. The CDR3 is made up of 16 amino acids.

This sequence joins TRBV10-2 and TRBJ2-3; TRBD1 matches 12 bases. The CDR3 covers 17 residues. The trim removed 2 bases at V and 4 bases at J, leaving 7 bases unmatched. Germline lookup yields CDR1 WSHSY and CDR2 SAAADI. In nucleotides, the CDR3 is TGCGCCAGCAGTGAGGGGGACAGGGGGCGGGTGGCAGATACGCAGTATTTT. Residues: CASSEGDRGRVADTQYF.

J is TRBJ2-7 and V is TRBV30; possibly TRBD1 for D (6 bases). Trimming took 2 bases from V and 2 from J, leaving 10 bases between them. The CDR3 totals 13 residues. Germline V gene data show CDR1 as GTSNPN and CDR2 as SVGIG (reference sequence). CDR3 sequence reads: CAWSRTVTYEQYF. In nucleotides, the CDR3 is TGTGCCTGGAGTAGGACAGTAACCTACGAGCAGTACTTC.

The chain's CDR3 is CASSPTSGTVYNEQFF. The CDR3 nucleotides are TGTGCCAGCAGTCCGACTTCCGGGACAGTCTACAATGAGCAGTTCTTC. V and J are TRBV28 and TRBJ2-1; 7 bases line up with TRBD1. The CDR3 contains 16 residues. Germline V gene lookup returns CDR1 MDHEN and CDR2 SYDVKM. V lost 5 bases and J lost 3; bases outside the gene matches: 10.

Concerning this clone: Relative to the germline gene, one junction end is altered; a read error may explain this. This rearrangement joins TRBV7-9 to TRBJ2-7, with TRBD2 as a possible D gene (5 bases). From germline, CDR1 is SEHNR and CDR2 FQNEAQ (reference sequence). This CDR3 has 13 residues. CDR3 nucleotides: TGTTCCAGCACCAGGACTGGCACCTACGAGCAGTACTTC. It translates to CSSTRTGTYEQYF.

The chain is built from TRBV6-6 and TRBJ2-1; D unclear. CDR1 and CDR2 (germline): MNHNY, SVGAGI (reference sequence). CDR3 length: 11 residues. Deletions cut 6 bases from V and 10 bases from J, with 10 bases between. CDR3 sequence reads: CASRVRREQFF. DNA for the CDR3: TGTGCCAGCAGGGTGAGGCGAGAGCAGTTCTTC.

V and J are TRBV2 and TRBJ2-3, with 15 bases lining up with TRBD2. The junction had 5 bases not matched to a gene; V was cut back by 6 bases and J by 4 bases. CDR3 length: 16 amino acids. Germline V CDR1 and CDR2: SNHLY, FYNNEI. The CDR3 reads CASRGGLAGGADTQYF. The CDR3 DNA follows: TGTGCCAGCAGGGGGGGACTAGCGGGGGGTGCAGATACGCAGTATTTT.

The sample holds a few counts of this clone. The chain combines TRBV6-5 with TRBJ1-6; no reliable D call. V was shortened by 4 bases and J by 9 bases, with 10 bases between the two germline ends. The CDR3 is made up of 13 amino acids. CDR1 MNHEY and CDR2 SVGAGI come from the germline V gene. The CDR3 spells CASSLGRVSPLHF. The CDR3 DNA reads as TGTGCCAGCAGTTTAGGGAGGGTTTCACCCCTCCACTTT.

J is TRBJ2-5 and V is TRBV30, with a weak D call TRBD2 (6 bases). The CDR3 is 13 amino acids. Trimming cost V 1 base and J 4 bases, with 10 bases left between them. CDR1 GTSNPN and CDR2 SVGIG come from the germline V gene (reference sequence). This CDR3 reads CAWSGGDGETQYF. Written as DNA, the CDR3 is TGTGCCTGGAGTGGGGGGGACGGAGAGACCCAGTACTTC.